These 28 T cell receptor beta chains share one sample of origin, sequenced in a study of long-term antiretroviral therapy in people with HIV. Investigators performed immunoSEQ version v3.0 at survey level. The repertoire was sequenced with immunoSEQ multiplex PCR; TCRdb's copy has only in-frame clones and lacks some. The sample holds 20,000 to 30,000 clones, about 76% seen once. The sample consisted of unsorted PBMCs, taken at the start of antiretroviral therapy, before treatment. These receptors were obtained from a woman aged 18-29 years with HIV.

The chain joins TRBV11-2 to TRBJ1-1; unclear D gene. Between the trimmed V and J ends, which lost 5 bases and 8 bases, there was a span of 9 bases. The CDR3 totals 11 residues. Germline CDR1 and CDR2: SGHAT and FQNNGV. CDR3 bases: TGTGCCAGCAGCCAACGGGTGGAAGCTTTCTTT. It translates to CASSQRVEAFF.

CDR3 bases: TGCAGCGTTGGGCCAGGGAACACTGAAGCTTTCTTT. Amino acid sequence: CSVGPGNTEAFF. V is TRBV29-1 and J is TRBJ1-1; unclear D gene. The CDR3 has 12 amino acids. V dropped 4 bases and J dropped 1 base, with 7 bases sitting between them. The germline CDR1 and CDR2 sequences are SQVTM and ANQGSEA.

The chain is built from TRBV27 and TRBJ2-5; 8 nucleotides match TRBD2. Germline CDR1 reads MNHEY; CDR2 reads SMNVEV (reference sequence). The CDR3 length is 17 residues. J was trimmed by 2 bases and V by 5 bases; bases with no gene match: 13. CDR3 DNA: TGTGCCAGCAGTCCGAAGGGCGGACTAGCCATTCAAGAGACCCAGTACTTC. Residues: CASSPKGGLAIQETQYF.

V usage is TRBV29-1 and J usage is TRBJ2-7; tentatively, D is TRBD2 (6 bases). V dropped 0 bases and J dropped 0 bases, with 9 bases sitting between them. The CDR3 extends over 14 amino acids. Germline values: CDR1 SQVTM, CDR2 ANQGSEA. This chain's CDR3 is CSVEERESSYEQYF. The DNA of the CDR3 is TGCAGCGTTGAAGAGCGGGAAAGCTCCTACGAGCAGTACTTC.

Here the CDR3 DNA reads TGCAGCGTTGACCCAGGGGTTGACACGCAGTATTTT. Protein sequence: CSVDPGVDTQYF. V gene TRBV29-1 combines with J gene TRBJ2-3; D perhaps matches TRBD1 (6 bases). The CDR3 is 12 residues long. Germline lookup yields CDR1 SQVTM and CDR2 ANQGSEA. V was pared by 3 bases and J by 9 bases, with 13 bases between.

The chain has TRBV6-5 and TRBJ2-2; D gene unclear. The CDR3 consists of 13 residues. CDR1 MNHEY and CDR2 SVGAGI come from the germline V gene. V lost 6 bases, J lost 1 base, and 6 bases lay in between. The chain's CDR3 is CASRRMNTGELFF. The CDR3 nucleotides read TGTGCCAGCAGGCGGATGAACACCGGGGAGCTGTTTTTT.

The rearrangement links TRBV6-6 to TRBJ1-5; no clear D gene. Germline lookup yields CDR1 MNHNY and CDR2 SVGAGI (reference sequence). V was shortened by 0 bases and J by 4 bases, with 7 bases between the two germline ends. This CDR3 has 14 residues. The CDR3 DNA sequence: TGTGCCAGCAGTTACTCTCAATCGAATCAGCCCCAGCATTTT. It is translated as CASSYSQSNQPQHF.

This clone was found once. This chain links TRBV9 with TRBJ2-4, with TRBD2 matching 11 bases. With V trimmed by 0 bases and J by 5 bases, 4 bases remained unmatched. The CDR3 is 16 amino acids. Germline values: CDR1 SGDLS, CDR2 YYNGEE. In DNA, the CDR3 is TGTGCCAGCAGCGTAGGACTAGCGGGAATGGAAAACATTCAGTACTTC. Residues: CASSVGLAGMENIQYF. The variable domain in full, with the rest retrieved from reference TRBV9 and TRBJ2-4, is DSGVTQTPKHLITATGQRVTLRCSPRSGDLSVYWYQQSLDQGLQFLIQYYNGEERAKGNILERFSAQQFPDLHSELNLSSLELGDSALYFCASSVGLAGMENIQYFGAGTRLSVL.

The CDR3 region is CSTTGGWGMNTEAFF. CDR3 nucleotides: TGCAGCACGACAGGGGGCTGGGGAATGAACACTGAAGCTTTCTTT. The chain is built from TRBV29-1 and TRBJ1-1, with 10 bases that match TRBD1. V shed 8 bases and J 0 bases; nucleotides not matched to a gene: 9. Germline CDR1 reads SQVTM; CDR2 reads ANQGSEA. The CDR3 runs 15 residues.

The chain carries TRBV19 and TRBJ1-5; D gene uncertain. The CDR3 loop spans 14 amino acids. Trimming shortened V by 3 bases and J by 2 bases, and 8 bases separated the two germline ends. The germline V gene has CDR1 LNHDA and CDR2 SQIVND (reference sequence). The DNA of the CDR3 is TGTGCCAGTAGTATCAGGCAGGGCAATCAGCCCCAGCATTTT. It translates to CASSIRQGNQPQHF.

The chain is built from TRBV9 and TRBJ1-3, with no clear D. The CDR3 runs 16 residues. V shed 4 bases and J shed 1 base, with 15 bases lying between them. Germline V gene lookup returns CDR1 SGDLS and CDR2 YYNGEE. CDR3 protein: CASSPRHDLSGNTIYF. CDR3 sequence (DNA): TGTGCCAGCAGCCCCCGACACGATTTGTCTGGAAACACCATATATTTT.

V and J are TRBV6-1 and TRBJ1-1, with D perhaps matching TRBD1 (6 bases). This CDR3 contains 14 residues. Germline V gene lookup returns CDR1 MNHNS and CDR2 SASEGT. The V gene lost 7 bases and the J gene lost 2 bases, with 14 bases spanning the gap. CDR3: CASTHKGVNTEAFF. The CDR3 DNA follows: TGTGCCAGCACCCACAAGGGGGTTAACACTGAAGCTTTCTTT.

The chain links TRBV4-3 to TRBJ2-2, with D unresolved. CDR3 length: 14 residues. V was cut by 6 bases and J by 4 bases, with 12 bases left in between. Germline lookup yields CDR1 LGHNA and CDR2 YSLEER. The CDR3 spells CASSRRGLTGELFF. CDR3 in DNA: TGCGCCAGCAGTCGAAGAGGCCTCACCGGGGAGCTGTTTTTT.

The chain joins TRBV29-1 to TRBJ2-1; D perhaps matches TRBD2 (5 bases). In germline, CDR1 is SQVTM, CDR2 ANQGSEA. The CDR3 sequence is 14 residues long. The V end lost 3 bases, the J end lost 0 bases, and 9 bases lay between the germline ends. CDR3 bases: TGCAGCGTTGAGGTACGGGGCTCCTACAATGAGCAGTTCTTC. Protein sequence: CSVEVRGSYNEQFF.

This rearrangement joins TRBV7-8 to TRBJ2-7, with D tentatively TRBD1 or TRBD2 (5 bases each). The V end lost 4 bases, the J end lost 3 bases, and 7 bases lay between the germline ends. The CDR3 is 12 residues long. Germline CDR1 is SGHVS and CDR2 is FQNEAQ. The chain's CDR3 is CASSWDVYEQYF. The CDR3 DNA follows: TGTGCCAGCAGCTGGGACGTCTACGAGCAGTACTTC.

This clone was picked up one time. J is TRBJ2-7 and V is TRBV5-1; TRBD2 might be the D (6 bases). V gave up 4 bases and J gave up 3 bases, with 14 bases separating them. CDR1 and CDR2 from the germline V gene are SGHRS and YFSETQ. CDR3 length equals 14 residues. The chain's CDR3 is CASSGGSKNYEQYF. CDR3 sequence (DNA): TGCGCCAGCAGCGGAGGGAGCAAGAACTACGAGCAGTACTTC. The full variable domain, its missing parts supplied by reference TRBV5-1 and TRBJ2-7, is KAGVTQTPRYLIKTRGQQVTLSCSPISGHRSVSWYQQTPGQGLQFLFEYFSETQRNKGNFPGRFSGRQFSNSRSEMNVSTLELGDSALYLCASSGGSKNYEQYFGPGTRLTVT.

This chain uses TRBV9 with TRBJ2-2; D possibly corresponds to TRBD1 (5 bases). V dropped 2 bases and J dropped 2 bases, with 13 bases sitting between them. CDR1 and CDR2 from the germline V gene are SGDLS and YYNGEE. The CDR3 consists of 16 residues. CDR3 nucleotide sequence: TGTGCCAGCAGCGTTTATCGACAGCCCAACACCGGGGAGCTGTTTTTT. Its translation is CASSVYRQPNTGELFF.

The chain employs TRBV5-4 and TRBJ2-2; the match to TRBD2 covers 11 bases. V shed 3 bases and J 5 bases; nucleotides not matched to a gene: 9. The CDR3 covers 17 residues. Germline V gives CDR1 SGHNT, CDR2 YYREEE (reference sequence). In nucleotides, the CDR3 is TGTGCCAGCAGCTCCACCCCGGGACTAGCGGAGACCGGGGAGCTGTTTTTT. This encodes CASSSTPGLAETGELFF.

V usage is TRBV5-1 and J usage is TRBJ2-5; no clear D gene. The CDR3 sequence is 13 residues long. V was trimmed by 2 bases and J by 2 bases, leaving 7 bases between them. Germline lookup yields CDR1 SGHRS and CDR2 YFSETQ. DNA of the CDR3: TGCGCCAGCAGCTTAACGAGGCAAGAGACCCAGTACTTC. It is translated as CASSLTRQETQYF.

The chain links TRBV28 to TRBJ2-7, with D perhaps matching TRBD2 (6 bases). This CDR3 is built from 14 residues. The germline CDR1 and CDR2 sequences are MDHEN and SYDVKM. V was clipped by 6 bases and J by 4 bases, with 16 bases between them. In DNA form, the CDR3 reads TGTGCCAGCAGCGGACTGGAGGGGACGTACGAGCAGTACTTC. This sequence encodes CASSGLEGTYEQYF. The full variable domain, completed using reference TRBV28 and TRBJ2-7, is DVKVTQSSRYLVKRTGEKVFLECVQDMDHENMFWYRQDPGLGLRLIYFSYDVKMKEKGDIPEGYSVSREKKERFSLILESASTNQTSMYLCASSGLEGTYEQYFGPGTRLTVT.

This clone was found a few times. The CDR3 reads CASSESLRSTEAFF. CDR3 DNA sequence: TGCGCCAGCAGTGAGTCATTGAGGAGCACTGAAGCTTTCTTT. The chain joins TRBV10-1 to TRBJ1-1, with D unclear. V lost 0 bases to trimming and J lost 4 bases, with 9 bases between them. The CDR3 has 14 residues. Germline lookup yields CDR1 WNHNN and CDR2 SYGVQD (reference sequence).

V is TRBV7-9 and J is TRBJ2-3; a weak D match, TRBD1 (6 bases). The CDR3 is 13 residues long. The V gene lost 5 bases and the J gene lost 4 bases, with 10 bases spanning the gap. Germline-derived CDR1 and CDR2 are SEHNR and FQNEAQ (reference sequence). This CDR3 is CASSPRGPDTQYF. The DNA of the CDR3 is TGTGCCAGCAGCCCCAGGGGCCCAGATACGCAGTATTTT.

The chain joins TRBV30 to TRBJ2-7; D is unresolved. The germline CDR1 and CDR2 sequences are GTSNPN and SVGIG (reference sequence). Deletions cut 3 bases from V and 7 bases from J, with 13 bases between. The length of the CDR3 is 12 residues. The CDR3 nucleotides are TGTGCCTGGAGAGAGTCCTGGGGAGAGCAGTACTTC. It encodes CAWRESWGEQYF.

The J gene is TRBJ2-7, the V gene TRBV11-1; D not resolved. From germline, CDR1 is SGHAT and CDR2 FQDESV (reference sequence). V shed 0 bases and J shed 6 bases, with 6 bases lying between them. There are 12 residues in the CDR3. The CDR3 region is CASSLAWGEQYF. The CDR3 nucleotides are TGTGCCAGCAGCTTAGCGTGGGGCGAGCAGTACTTC.

The CDR3 sequence is CASSRDTPILWEKLFF. The CDR3 nucleotides are TGCGCCAGCAGCCGCGACACACCGATCCTTTGGGAAAAACTGTTTTTT. The chain uses TRBV5-1 and TRBJ1-4; D remains ambiguous. Germline V lookup: CDR1 SGHRS, CDR2 YFSETQ. Trimming shortened V by 4 bases and J by 8 bases, and 21 bases separated the two germline ends. This CDR3 comprises 16 residues.

This rearrangement joins TRBV5-6 to TRBJ1-2; D might be TRBD1 (5 bases). Trimming stripped 4 bases from V and 5 bases from J, with 18 bases between. Germline CDR1 SGHDT, CDR2 YYEEEE. There are 15 residues in the CDR3. CDR3 nucleotide sequence: TGTGCCAGCAGCCCAAGGGACGGTTACTATTATGGCTACACCTTC. Amino acid sequence: CASSPRDGYYYGYTF.

The gene calls are TRBV6-1 and TRBJ1-5; TRBD1 might be the D (6 bases). The germline V gene has CDR1 MNHNS and CDR2 SASEGT. V lost 1 base and J lost 3, with 10 bases in between. The CDR3 runs 15 residues. The CDR3: CASSEVGGINQPQHF. In DNA form, the CDR3 reads TGTGCCAGCAGTGAAGTAGGGGGAATCAATCAGCCCCAGCATTTT.

The gene calls are TRBV5-1 and TRBJ1-3, with TRBD1 as a possible D gene (5 bases). Germline V gives CDR1 SGHRS, CDR2 YFSETQ. The V end was cut by 3 bases, the J end by 4 bases, with 20 bases between. The CDR3 has 17 amino acids. The CDR3 loop is CASSSTTGTGMGNTIYF. CDR3 nucleotides: TGCGCCAGCAGCTCGACAACCGGGACCGGAATGGGAAACACCATATATTTT. The full variable domain, its missing parts supplied by reference TRBV5-1 and TRBJ1-3, is KAGVTQTPRYLIKTRGQQVTLSCSPISGHRSVSWYQQTPGQGLQFLFEYFSETQRNKGNFPGRFSGRQFSNSRSEMNVSTLELGDSALYLCASSSTTGTGMGNTIYFGEGSWLTVV.